Below, 23 T cell receptor beta chains from the same sample are listed, as sequenced in a study of blood T cell repertoires in COVID-19. Profiled with immunoSEQ multiplex PCR; TCRdb holds only in-frame clones, not every one. This table has roughly 290,000 clones, 90% appearing once. Sequencing was performed on peripheral blood. The receptors originated from a woman aged 30 to 39 with COVID-19, enrolled during active disease.

V is TRBV4-1 and J is TRBJ2-1; 7 bases are a match to TRBD2. J lost 5 bases, V lost 8 bases, and 0 bases had no gene match. Per the germline V gene, CDR1 is MGHRA and CDR2 is YSYEKL. This CDR3 has 11 residues. The CDR3 loop reads CASGRDNEQFF. In DNA form, the CDR3 reads TGCGCCAGCGGGAGGGACAATGAGCAGTTCTTC.

This sequence joins TRBV15 and TRBJ2-1, with a weak D call TRBD2 (6 bases). CDR3 size: 13 residues. Germline CDR1 reads LNHNV; CDR2 reads YYDKDF (reference sequence). The V end was cut by 3 bases, the J end by 9 bases, with 12 bases between. CDR3 in amino acids: CATSRTRYTEQFF. The CDR3 region has the DNA TGTGCCACCAGCAGGACTAGGTATACTGAGCAGTTCTTC.

The chain carries TRBV7-3 and TRBJ2-2, with 10 bases lining up with TRBD2. Looked up from germline, CDR1 is SGHTA and CDR2 is FQGTGA. V lost 3 bases and J lost 4; bases outside the gene matches: 5. There are 16 residues in the CDR3. CDR3 residues: CASSFSGRQVTGELFF. CDR3 bases: TGTGCCAGCAGCTTTAGCGGGAGGCAAGTCACCGGGGAGCTGTTTTTT.

The chain links TRBV24-1 to TRBJ2-2; D not resolved. Trimming removed 6 bases at V and 3 bases at J, with 13 bases between. This CDR3 contains 15 residues. Germline V gives CDR1 KGHDR, CDR2 SFDVKD. The CDR3 DNA reads TGTGCCACCAGTCGAGGAGACCGCGACACCGGGGAGCTGTTTTTT. This sequence encodes CATSRGDRDTGELFF.

The chain recombines TRBV4-1 with TRBJ1-5; D gene ambiguous. The CDR3 has 13 amino acids. In germline, CDR1 is MGHRA, CDR2 YSYEKL. V was shortened by 0 bases and J by 5 bases, with 5 bases between the two germline ends. CDR3 in DNA: TGCGCCAGCAGCCAAGATATGTATCAGCCCCAGCATTTT. It is translated as CASSQDMYQPQHF.

V gene TRBV24-1 combines with J gene TRBJ2-2; TRBD1 aligns across 8 bases. The J segment lost 4 bases and the V segment lost 5 bases, leaving 2 bases of the junction unmatched. CDR3 size: 14 residues. Germline CDR1 is KGHDR and CDR2 is SFDVKD. In DNA, the CDR3 is TGTGCCACCAGTGTGACAGGGGTCACCGGGGAGCTGTTTTTT. It codes for CATSVTGVTGELFF.

The CDR3 protein is CASSLGRNTGELFF. The CDR3 coding sequence is TGTGCCAGCAGCTTGGGCAGAAACACCGGGGAGCTGTTTTTT. The V and J genes are TRBV5-5 and TRBJ2-2; D gene unclear. CDR3 length equals 14 residues. CDR1 SGHKS and CDR2 YYEKEE come from the germline V gene (reference sequence). Trimming took off 0 bases at V and 2 bases at J, with 5 bases between the two ends. Together with reference TRBV5-5 and TRBJ2-2, the CDR3 gives the full variable domain: DAGVTQSPTHLIKTRGQQVTLRCSPISGHKSVSWYQQVLGQGPQFIFQYYEKEERGRGNFPDRFSARQFPNYSSELNVNALLLGDSALYLCASSLGRNTGELFFGEGSRLTVL.

The gene calls are TRBV2 and TRBJ1-5; tentative D call: TRBD1 (6 bases). The CDR3 spans 13 residues. V lost 3 bases and J lost 3, with 6 bases in between. Germline V gene sequence: CDR1 SNHLY, CDR2 FYNNEI. CDR3 bases: TGTGCCAGCAGTGAGGGGGCCAATCAGCCCCAGCATTTT. It encodes CASSEGANQPQHF. Filled out from reference TRBV2 and TRBJ1-5, the complete variable domain reads EPEVTQTPSHQVTQMGQEVILRCVPISNHLYFYWYRQILGQKVEFLVSFYNNEISEKSEIFDDQFSVERPDGSNFTLKIRSTKLEDSAMYFCASSEGANQPQHFGDGTRLSIL.

The chain carries TRBV15 and TRBJ2-3; 7 bases are shared with TRBD2. The CDR3 length is 15 residues. The germline gives CDR1 LNHNV, CDR2 YYDKDF (reference sequence). The junction had 9 bases not matched to a gene; V was cut back by 7 bases and J by 2 bases. The CDR3 protein is CATTLEGGPTDTQYF. DNA for the CDR3: TGTGCCACCACCTTAGAGGGAGGGCCCACAGATACGCAGTATTTT.

The V call is TRBV11-2, the J call TRBJ2-7; the D gene is possibly TRBD2 (6 bases). V lost 5 bases to trimming and J lost 3 bases, with 11 bases between them. Germline V gene data show CDR1 as SGHAT and CDR2 as FQNNGV. The CDR3 totals 13 residues. DNA of the CDR3: TGTGCCAGCAGCAGGAGACTAGACTACGAGCAGTACTTC. Amino acid sequence: CASSRRLDYEQYF.

The V gene is TRBV24-1, the J gene TRBJ2-1; 12 bases align to TRBD2. CDR1 KGHDR and CDR2 SFDVKD come from the germline V gene. This CDR3 contains 16 residues. Trimming cost V 6 bases and J 4 bases; bases outside gene matches: 6. CDR3 protein: CATSSLAGGGYNEQFF. In DNA, the CDR3 is TGTGCCACCAGTTCACTAGCGGGAGGAGGGTACAATGAGCAGTTCTTC.

The genes are TRBV4-3 and TRBJ2-5; 7 bases agree with TRBD1. Trimming removed 4 bases from V and 4 bases from J; junction bases left unmatched: 9. CDR1 LGHNA and CDR2 YSLEER come from the germline V gene. The CDR3 extends over 15 amino acids. In DNA form, the CDR3 reads TGCGCCAGCAGCCCCCGGGACCCAGGGGGAGAGACCCAGTACTTC. This sequence encodes CASSPRDPGGETQYF.

The chain recombines TRBV2 with TRBJ2-2, with D perhaps TRBD2 (5 bases). Trimming removed 6 bases from V and 3 bases from J, with 11 bases in between. The CDR3 is 14 amino acids. Germline CDR1 and CDR2: SNHLY and FYNNEI. The CDR3 DNA reads as TGTGCCAGCAGCCGGACTGTGGACACCGGGGAGCTGTTTTTT. Amino acid sequence: CASSRTVDTGELFF.

The V call is TRBV19, the J call TRBJ1-4, with D perhaps TRBD1 (5 bases). The germline CDR1 and CDR2 sequences are LNHDA and SQIVND (reference sequence). The germline V and J ends were trimmed by 3 bases and 7 bases, with 6 bases remaining between them. There are 12 residues in the CDR3. The CDR3 coding sequence is TGTGCCAGTAGTATTGGGGCTGAAAAACTGTTTTTT. It translates to CASSIGAEKLFF.

In its sample, this clone was seen once. The chain carries TRBV19 and TRBJ2-1; D possibly corresponds to TRBD2 (7 bases). Germline V gives CDR1 LNHDA, CDR2 SQIVND (reference sequence). The CDR3 is 14 amino acids. V lost 8 bases and J lost 5, with 16 bases in between. In DNA, the CDR3 is TGTGCCAGTTCCAAAGAGGGGGGGGACAATGAGCAGTTCTTC. Amino acid sequence: CASSKEGGDNEQFF.

As DNA, the CDR3 is TGTGCCAGTCGGTCCGGACGGGGGAGCTCCTACAATGAGCAGTTCTTC. This encodes CASRSGRGSSYNEQFF. The chain couples TRBV19 to TRBJ2-1; perhaps TRBD2 as D (6 bases). This CDR3 contains 16 residues. Germline V CDR1 and CDR2: LNHDA, SQIVND (reference sequence). The germline V and J ends were trimmed by 8 bases and 0 bases, with 17 bases remaining between them.

The chain joins TRBV7-3 to TRBJ1-1; 7 bases are a match to TRBD1. Germline V gives CDR1 SGHTA, CDR2 FQGTGA. J was trimmed by 1 base and V by 5 bases; bases with no gene match: 7. This CDR3 contains 15 residues. CDR3 sequence (DNA): TGTGCCAGCAGCCCGAACAGGGGTGGGAACACTGAAGCTTTCTTT. Its translation is CASSPNRGGNTEAFF.

V and J are TRBV29-1 and TRBJ1-3, with 8 positions matching TRBD1. CDR1 SQVTM and CDR2 ANQGSEA come from the germline V gene. J gave up 7 bases and V 6 bases, and 8 bases lay outside the gene matches. CDR3 size: 13 residues. In DNA form, the CDR3 reads TGCAGCGTCGCGACAGGGGTGAGGAACACCATATATTTT. It translates to CSVATGVRNTIYF.

The rearrangement uses TRBV5-1 and TRBJ2-6; D possibly corresponds to TRBD1 (6 bases). The germline gives CDR1 SGHRS, CDR2 YFSETQ. This CDR3 comprises 15 residues. The germline V and J ends were trimmed by 4 bases and 2 bases, with 10 bases remaining between them. The CDR3 nucleotides read TGCGCCAGCAGCGATTCAGGGGCTGGGGCCAACGTCCTGACTTTC. Protein product: CASSDSGAGANVLTF.

The chain employs TRBV4-2 and TRBJ2-1, with D perhaps TRBD2 (7 bases). Germline CDR1 LGHNA, CDR2 YNFKEQ. The CDR3 runs to 18 residues. V dropped 0 bases and J dropped 4 bases, with 19 bases sitting between them. CDR3 DNA sequence: TGTGCCAGCAGCCAAGATAATGAGGGGGAGGGCCTTTACAATGAGCAGTTCTTC. Translating it yields CASSQDNEGEGLYNEQFF.

The gene calls are TRBV5-6 and TRBJ2-1; TRBD2 aligns across 7 bases. Germline-derived CDR1 and CDR2 are SGHDT and YYEEEE. The CDR3 runs 14 residues. With 0 bases clipped from V and 5 bases from J, the junction kept 2 bases outside the gene matches. The DNA of the CDR3 is TGTGCCAGCAGCTTGGCCGGGACTAACAATGAGCAGTTCTTC. Its protein product is CASSLAGTNNEQFF.

The chain employs TRBV23-1 and TRBJ1-4; D ambiguous. TRBV23-1 is an ORF, and what it does is uncertain. The CDR3 spans 15 residues. V shed 2 bases and J shed 0 bases, with 7 bases lying between them. CDR3 in DNA: TGCGCCAGCAGTCAAAGACAAGCAACTAATGAAAAACTGTTTTTT. It translates to CASSQRQATNEKLFF.

The chain combines TRBV28 with TRBJ2-2; a possible D gene is TRBD2 (6 bases). Looked up from germline, CDR1 is MDHEN and CDR2 is SYDVKM. The CDR3 contains 15 residues. The V and J ends lost 1 base and 5 bases respectively, with 11 bases between them. The DNA of the CDR3 is TGTGCCAGCAGTTTATTTAGCGGACGGACCGGGGAGCTGTTTTTT. Translation: CASSLFSGRTGELFF.